This T cell receptor (beta chain) emerged from a study of OX40 agonist ivuxolimab in advanced cancers. Data came from immunoSEQ multiplex PCR; TCRdb stores just in-frame clones and leaves some out. The sample lists about 66,000 clones, roughly 77% occurring once. The CDR3 contains 14 residues. Trimming cost V 3 bases and J 0 bases, with 9 bases left between them. The V gene's germline CDR1 is LGHNA and CDR2 YSLEER. The clonotype originates from an adult with an advanced solid tumor such as melanoma, head and neck, liver or kidney cancer. V usage is TRBV4-3 and J usage is TRBJ2-7; D gene unclear. Here the sequenced sample was CD4+ or CD8+ T cells sorted from blood, taken in a trial of the OX40 agonist ivuxolimab. The CDR3 sequence is CASSQGWDSYEQYF. In DNA, the CDR3 is TGCGCCAGCAGCCAGGGCTGGGACTCCTACGAGCAGTACTTC.